One and the same sample provided the 6 T cell receptor beta chains below, sequenced in a study of blood T cell repertoires in COVID-19. Clones were sequenced by immunoSEQ multiplex PCR, and TCRdb holds only the in-frame ones, with some missing. This table holds 250,000 to 350,000 clones, about 91% found once. The sequencing sample was made of peripheral blood. The receptors here all came from a woman aged 55-75 years with acute or convalescent COVID-19.

The chain employs TRBV7-6 and TRBJ2-7; 8 nucleotides line up with TRBD2. With V trimmed by 0 bases and J by 2 bases, 18 bases remained unmatched. The germline gives CDR1 SGHVS, CDR2 FNYEAQ. This CDR3 contains 20 residues. The CDR3 bases are TGTGCCAGCAGCTTAGCGTTGGGGGGGCTCCTAGCGGGCCTTACCTACGAGCAGTACTTC. Encoded protein: CASSLALGGLLAGLTYEQYF.

This chain joins TRBV2 and TRBJ2-7, with D uncertain. The CDR3 has 14 residues. Germline V lookup: CDR1 SNHLY, CDR2 FYNNEI. The ends were cut back, 3 bases at V and 3 bases at J, with 12 bases in the middle. Written as DNA, the CDR3 is TGTGCCAGCAGTGACCGAGTGATCCTCTACGAGCAGTACTTC. Protein product: CASSDRVILYEQYF.

The genes are TRBV7-2 and TRBJ1-2; possible D gene TRBD1, 6 bases. Germline loops: CDR1 SGHTA, CDR2 FQGNSA. V dropped 6 bases and J dropped 4 bases, with 18 bases sitting between them. CDR3 size: 15 residues. CDR3 in DNA: TGTGCCAGCAGGTTCCCTCTGACAGGCTTCTATGGCTACACCTTC. Translating it yields CASRFPLTGFYGYTF.

The rearrangement uses TRBV10-3 and TRBJ1-1; possibly TRBD1 for D (6 bases). This CDR3 spans 14 amino acids. CDR1 is ENHRY, CDR2 SYGVKD, per germline. V was shortened by 4 bases and J by 3 bases, with 12 bases between the two germline ends. CDR3 in amino acids: CAISGGGEHTEAFF. The CDR3 region has the DNA TGTGCCATCAGTGGAGGGGGGGAGCACACTGAAGCTTTCTTT.

This clone came up a few times. The V call is TRBV11-2, the J call TRBJ2-7; perhaps TRBD1 as D (6 bases). The V gene lost 5 bases and the J gene lost 0 bases, with 17 bases spanning the gap. Germline loops: CDR1 SGHAT, CDR2 FQNNGV. The CDR3 extends over 16 amino acids. CDR3: CASSLLTGSSSYEQYF. DNA for the CDR3: TGTGCCAGCAGCCTCCTAACAGGGAGCAGCTCCTACGAGCAGTACTTC.

This rearrangement joins TRBV28 to TRBJ2-7; TRBD1 matches 8 bases. The CDR3 is 13 amino acids. The trim removed 6 bases at V and 6 bases at J, leaving 7 bases unmatched. Germline CDR1 MDHEN, CDR2 SYDVKM. The CDR3 DNA is TGTGCCAGCAGCGGACAGGGATTCGGCGAGCAGTACTTC. Residues: CASSGQGFGEQYF.